The entry below gives a single T cell receptor beta chain sequence along with its context. The sample is drawn from a study of T cell responses to AZD1222 COVID-19 vaccine. Across the whole study: Pooled together were second doses at about 4 or about 12 weeks.

Germline trimming cut 3 bases from V and 3 bases from J; bases unmatched to any gene: 12. The CDR3 is 17 amino acids. CDR1 is SQVTM, CDR2 ANQGSEA, per germline. Here immunoSEQ multiplex PCR was the method, and the copy in TCRdb shows in-frame clones only, minus some. This table holds roughly 110,000 clones, about 86% found once. The clonotype was recovered from an adult in good health. The chain couples TRBV29-1 to TRBJ2-3, with 10 bases lining up with TRBD1. The sample consisted of peripheral blood, taken on day 0 of AZD1222 vaccination. The CDR3, as DNA: TGCAGCGTTGATCGCTACGGGGACAGGGGAACAACAGATACGCAGTATTTT. It is translated as CSVDRYGDRGTTDTQYF.